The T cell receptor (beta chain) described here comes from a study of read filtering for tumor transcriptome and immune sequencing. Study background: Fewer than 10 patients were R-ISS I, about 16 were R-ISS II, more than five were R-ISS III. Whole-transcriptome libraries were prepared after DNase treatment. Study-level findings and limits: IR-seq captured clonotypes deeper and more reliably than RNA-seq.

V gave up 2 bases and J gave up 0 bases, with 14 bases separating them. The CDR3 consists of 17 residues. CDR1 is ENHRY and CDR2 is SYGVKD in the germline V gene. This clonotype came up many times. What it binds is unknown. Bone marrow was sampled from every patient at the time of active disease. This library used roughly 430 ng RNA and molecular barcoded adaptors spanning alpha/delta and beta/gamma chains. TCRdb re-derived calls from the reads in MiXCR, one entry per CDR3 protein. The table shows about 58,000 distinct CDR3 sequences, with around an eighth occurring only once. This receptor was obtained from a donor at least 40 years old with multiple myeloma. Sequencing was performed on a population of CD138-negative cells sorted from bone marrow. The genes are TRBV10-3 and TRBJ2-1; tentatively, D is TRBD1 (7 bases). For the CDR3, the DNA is TGTGCCATCAGTGAGGCAGGGGGGCCAAACTCCTACAATGAGCAGTTCTTC. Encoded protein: CAISEAGGPNSYNEQFF.